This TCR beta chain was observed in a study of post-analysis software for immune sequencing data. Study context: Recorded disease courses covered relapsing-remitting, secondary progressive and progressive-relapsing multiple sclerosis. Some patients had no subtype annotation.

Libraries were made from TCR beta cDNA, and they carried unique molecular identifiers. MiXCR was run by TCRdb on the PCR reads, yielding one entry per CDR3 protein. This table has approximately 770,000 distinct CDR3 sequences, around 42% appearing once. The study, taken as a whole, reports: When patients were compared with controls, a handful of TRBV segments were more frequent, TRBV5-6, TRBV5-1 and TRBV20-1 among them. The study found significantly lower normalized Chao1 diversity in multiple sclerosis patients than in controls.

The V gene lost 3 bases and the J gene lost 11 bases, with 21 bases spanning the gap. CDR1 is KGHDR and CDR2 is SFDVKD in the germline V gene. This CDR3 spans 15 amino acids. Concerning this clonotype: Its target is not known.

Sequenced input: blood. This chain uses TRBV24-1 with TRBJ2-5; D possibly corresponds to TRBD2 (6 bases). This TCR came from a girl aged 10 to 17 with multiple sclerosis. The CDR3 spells CATSDVEGEAWEQYF. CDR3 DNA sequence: TGTGCCACCAGTGATGTTGAAGGGGAGGCTTGGGAGCAGTACTTC.